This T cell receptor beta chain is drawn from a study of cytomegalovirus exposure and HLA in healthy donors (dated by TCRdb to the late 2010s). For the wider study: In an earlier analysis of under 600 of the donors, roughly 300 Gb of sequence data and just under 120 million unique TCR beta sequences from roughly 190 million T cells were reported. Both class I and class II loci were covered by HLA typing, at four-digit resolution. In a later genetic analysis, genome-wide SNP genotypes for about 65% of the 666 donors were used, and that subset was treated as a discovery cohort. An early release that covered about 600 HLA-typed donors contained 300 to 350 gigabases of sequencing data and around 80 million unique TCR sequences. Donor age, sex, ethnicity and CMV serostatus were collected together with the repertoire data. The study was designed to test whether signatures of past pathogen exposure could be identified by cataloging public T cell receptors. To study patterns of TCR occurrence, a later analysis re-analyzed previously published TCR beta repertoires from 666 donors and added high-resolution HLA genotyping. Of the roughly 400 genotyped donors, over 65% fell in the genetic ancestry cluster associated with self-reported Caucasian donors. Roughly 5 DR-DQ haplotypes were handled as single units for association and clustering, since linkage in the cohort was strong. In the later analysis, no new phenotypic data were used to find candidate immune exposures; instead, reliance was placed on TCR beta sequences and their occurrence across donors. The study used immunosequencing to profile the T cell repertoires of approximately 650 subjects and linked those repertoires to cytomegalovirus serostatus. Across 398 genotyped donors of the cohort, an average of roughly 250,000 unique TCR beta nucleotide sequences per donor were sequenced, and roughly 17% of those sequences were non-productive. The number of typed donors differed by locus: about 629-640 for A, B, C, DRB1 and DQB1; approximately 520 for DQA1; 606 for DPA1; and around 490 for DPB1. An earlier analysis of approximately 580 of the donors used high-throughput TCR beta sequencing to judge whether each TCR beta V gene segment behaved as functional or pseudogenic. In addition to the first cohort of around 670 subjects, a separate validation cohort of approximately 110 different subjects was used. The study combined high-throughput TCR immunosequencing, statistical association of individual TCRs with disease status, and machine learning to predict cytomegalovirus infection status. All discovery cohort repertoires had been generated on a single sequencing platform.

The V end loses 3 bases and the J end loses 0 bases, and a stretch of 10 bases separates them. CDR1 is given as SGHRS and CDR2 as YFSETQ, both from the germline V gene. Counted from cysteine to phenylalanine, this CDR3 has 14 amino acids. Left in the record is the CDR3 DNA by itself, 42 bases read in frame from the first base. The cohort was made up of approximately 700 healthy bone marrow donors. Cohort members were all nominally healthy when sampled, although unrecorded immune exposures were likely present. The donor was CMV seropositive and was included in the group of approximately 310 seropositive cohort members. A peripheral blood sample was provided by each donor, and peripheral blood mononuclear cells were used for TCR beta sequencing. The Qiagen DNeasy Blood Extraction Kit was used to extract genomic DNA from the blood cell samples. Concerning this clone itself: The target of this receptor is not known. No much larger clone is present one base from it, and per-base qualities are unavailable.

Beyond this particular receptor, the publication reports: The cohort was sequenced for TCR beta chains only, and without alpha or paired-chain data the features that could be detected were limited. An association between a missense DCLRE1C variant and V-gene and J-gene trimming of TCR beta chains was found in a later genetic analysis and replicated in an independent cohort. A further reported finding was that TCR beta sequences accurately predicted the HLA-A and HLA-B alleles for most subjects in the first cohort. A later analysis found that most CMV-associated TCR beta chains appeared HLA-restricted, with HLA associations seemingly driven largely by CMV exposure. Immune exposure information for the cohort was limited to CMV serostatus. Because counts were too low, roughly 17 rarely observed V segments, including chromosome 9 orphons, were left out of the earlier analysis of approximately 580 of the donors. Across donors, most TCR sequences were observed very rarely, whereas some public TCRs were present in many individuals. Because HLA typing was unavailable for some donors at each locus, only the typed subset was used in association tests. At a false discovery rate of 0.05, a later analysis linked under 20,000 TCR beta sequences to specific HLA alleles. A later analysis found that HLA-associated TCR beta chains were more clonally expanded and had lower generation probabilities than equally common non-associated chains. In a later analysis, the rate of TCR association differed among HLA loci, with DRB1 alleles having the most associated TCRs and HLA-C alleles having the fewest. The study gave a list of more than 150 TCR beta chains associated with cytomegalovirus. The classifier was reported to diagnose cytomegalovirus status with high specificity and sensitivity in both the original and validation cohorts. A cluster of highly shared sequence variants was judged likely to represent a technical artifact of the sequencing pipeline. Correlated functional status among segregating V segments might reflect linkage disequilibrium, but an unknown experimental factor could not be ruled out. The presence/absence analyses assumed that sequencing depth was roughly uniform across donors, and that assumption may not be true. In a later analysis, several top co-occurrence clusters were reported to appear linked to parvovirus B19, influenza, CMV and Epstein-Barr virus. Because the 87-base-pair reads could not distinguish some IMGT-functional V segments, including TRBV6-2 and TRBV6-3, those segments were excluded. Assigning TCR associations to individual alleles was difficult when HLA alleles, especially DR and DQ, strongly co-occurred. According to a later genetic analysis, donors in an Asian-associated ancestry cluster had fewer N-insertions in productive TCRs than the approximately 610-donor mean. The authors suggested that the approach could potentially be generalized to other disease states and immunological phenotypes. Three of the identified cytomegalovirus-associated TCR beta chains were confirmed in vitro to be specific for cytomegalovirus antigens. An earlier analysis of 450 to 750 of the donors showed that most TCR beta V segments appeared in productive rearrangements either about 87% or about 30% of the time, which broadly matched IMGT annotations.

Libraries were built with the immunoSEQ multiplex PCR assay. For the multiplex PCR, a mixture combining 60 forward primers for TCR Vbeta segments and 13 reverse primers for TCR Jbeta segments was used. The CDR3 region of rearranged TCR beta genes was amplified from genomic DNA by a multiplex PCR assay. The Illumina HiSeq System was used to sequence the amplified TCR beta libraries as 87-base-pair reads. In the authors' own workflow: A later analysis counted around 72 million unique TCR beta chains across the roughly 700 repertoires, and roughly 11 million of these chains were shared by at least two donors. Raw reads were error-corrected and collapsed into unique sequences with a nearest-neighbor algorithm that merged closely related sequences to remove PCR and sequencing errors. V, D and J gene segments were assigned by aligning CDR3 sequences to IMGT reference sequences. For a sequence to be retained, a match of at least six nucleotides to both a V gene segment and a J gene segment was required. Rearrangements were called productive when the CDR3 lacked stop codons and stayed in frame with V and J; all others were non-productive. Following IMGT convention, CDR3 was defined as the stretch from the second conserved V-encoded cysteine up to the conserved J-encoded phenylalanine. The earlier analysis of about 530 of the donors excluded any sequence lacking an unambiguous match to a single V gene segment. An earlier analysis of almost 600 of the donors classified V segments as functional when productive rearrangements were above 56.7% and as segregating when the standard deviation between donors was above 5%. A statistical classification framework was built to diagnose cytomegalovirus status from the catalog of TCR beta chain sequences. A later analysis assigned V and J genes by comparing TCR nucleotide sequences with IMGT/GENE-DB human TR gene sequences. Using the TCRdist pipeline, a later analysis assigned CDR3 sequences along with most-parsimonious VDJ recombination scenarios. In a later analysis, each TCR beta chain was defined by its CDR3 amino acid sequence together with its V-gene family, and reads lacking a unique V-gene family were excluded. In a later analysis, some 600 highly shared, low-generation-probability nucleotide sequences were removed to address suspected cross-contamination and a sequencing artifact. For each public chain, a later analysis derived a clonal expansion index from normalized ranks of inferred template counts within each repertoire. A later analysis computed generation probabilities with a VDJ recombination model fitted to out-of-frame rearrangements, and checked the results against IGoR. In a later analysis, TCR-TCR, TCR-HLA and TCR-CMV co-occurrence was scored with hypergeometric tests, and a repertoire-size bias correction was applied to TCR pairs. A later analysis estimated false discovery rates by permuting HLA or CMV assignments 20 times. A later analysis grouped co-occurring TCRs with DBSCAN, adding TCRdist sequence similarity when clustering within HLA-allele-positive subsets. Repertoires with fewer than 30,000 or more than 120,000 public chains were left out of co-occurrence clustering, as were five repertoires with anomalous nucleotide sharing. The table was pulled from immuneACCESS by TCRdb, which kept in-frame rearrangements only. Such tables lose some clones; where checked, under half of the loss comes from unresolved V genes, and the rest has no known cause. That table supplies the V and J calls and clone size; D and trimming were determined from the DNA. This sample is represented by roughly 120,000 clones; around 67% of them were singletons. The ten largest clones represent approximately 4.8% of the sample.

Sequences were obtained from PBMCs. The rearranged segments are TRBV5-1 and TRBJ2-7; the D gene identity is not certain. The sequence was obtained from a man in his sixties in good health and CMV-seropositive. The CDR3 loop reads CASSSVPSSYEQYF. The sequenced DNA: TGCGCCAGCAGCTCCGTCCCCAGCTCCTACGAGCAGTACTTC.